This T cell receptor beta chain was captured by sequencing in a study of cytomegalovirus exposure and HLA in healthy donors. This CDR3 region has 18 residues. J was trimmed by 2 bases and V by 0 bases; bases with no gene match: 12. CDR1 is MNHNS and CDR2 is SASEGT in the germline V gene. PCR employed 60 Vbeta and 13 Jbeta primers. Some clones are missing from TCRdb's copy, which holds only in-frame ones; the method was immunoSEQ multiplex PCR. The table has fewer than 150,000 clones, 70% to 80% seen once. Nominally healthy donors were sampled, though unrecorded immune exposures were likely. This clone was counted a few times.

The sequence was collected from a man aged 45 to 65 in good health and CMV-seronegative. Specimen: PBMCs. The rearrangement links TRBV6-1 to TRBJ2-5, with 7 bases aligning to TRBD1. The CDR3 loop is CASSEAPGQTNLQETQYF. For the CDR3, the DNA is TGTGCCAGCAGTGAAGCTCCGGGACAGACAAACCTTCAAGAGACCCAGTACTTC.